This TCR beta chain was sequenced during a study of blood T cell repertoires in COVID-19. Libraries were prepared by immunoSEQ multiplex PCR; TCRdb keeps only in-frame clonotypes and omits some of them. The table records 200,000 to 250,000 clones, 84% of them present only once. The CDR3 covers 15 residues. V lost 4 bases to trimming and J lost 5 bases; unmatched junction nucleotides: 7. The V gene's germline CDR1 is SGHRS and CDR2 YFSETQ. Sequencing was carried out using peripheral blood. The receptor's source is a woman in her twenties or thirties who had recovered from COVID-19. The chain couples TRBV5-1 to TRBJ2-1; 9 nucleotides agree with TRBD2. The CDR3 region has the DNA TGCGCCAGCAGCCAACTAGCGGGCTTGAACAATGAGCAGTTCTTC. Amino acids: CASSQLAGLNNEQFF.